This record looks at one T cell receptor beta chain sequence and its context. These data come from a study of human thymus T cells. Libraries were prepared by immunoSEQ multiplex PCR; TCRdb keeps only in-frame clonotypes and omits some of them. The profile shows just over 45,000 clones, 85% to 95% of them singletons. The source of this sequence is a girl in the first two years of life with a congenital heart defect but otherwise immunologically healthy. Sequencing used blood.

The CDR3 spells CASSLQGSYNEQFF. The DNA for the CDR3 is TGCGCCAGCAGCTTGCAGGGTTCCTACAATGAGCAGTTCTTC. V and J are TRBV5-1 and TRBJ2-1; a possible D gene is TRBD1 (5 bases). Germline V lookup: CDR1 SGHRS, CDR2 YFSETQ. V was shortened by 1 base and J by 1 base, with 6 bases between the two germline ends. The CDR3 runs to 14 residues.